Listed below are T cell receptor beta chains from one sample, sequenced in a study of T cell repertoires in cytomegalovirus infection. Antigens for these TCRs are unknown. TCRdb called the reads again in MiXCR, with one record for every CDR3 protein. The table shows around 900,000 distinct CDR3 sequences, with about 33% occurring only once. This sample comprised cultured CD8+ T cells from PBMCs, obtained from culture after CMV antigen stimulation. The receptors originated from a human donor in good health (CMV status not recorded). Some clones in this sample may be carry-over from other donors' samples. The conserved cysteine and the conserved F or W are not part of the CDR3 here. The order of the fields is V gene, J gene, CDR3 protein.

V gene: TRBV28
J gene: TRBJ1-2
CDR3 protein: ASSFRDRGLGYGYT

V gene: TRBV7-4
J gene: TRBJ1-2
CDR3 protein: ASSLSEDYGYT

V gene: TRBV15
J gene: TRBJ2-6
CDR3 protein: ATSREVRAGANVLT

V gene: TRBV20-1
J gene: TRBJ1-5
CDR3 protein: SARVEGGGNQPQH

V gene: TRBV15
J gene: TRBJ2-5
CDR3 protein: ATSRDRGLQETQY

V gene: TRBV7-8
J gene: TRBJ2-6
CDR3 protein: ASSASVGRGEKVGANVLT

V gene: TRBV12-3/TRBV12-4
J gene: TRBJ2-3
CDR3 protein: ASTPGSDTQY

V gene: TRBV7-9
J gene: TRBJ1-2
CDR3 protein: ASSPRLTGSDGYT

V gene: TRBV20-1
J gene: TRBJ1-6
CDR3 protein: SARVDGGRNSPLH

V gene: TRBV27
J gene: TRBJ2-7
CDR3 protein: ASSPGTDSSYEQY

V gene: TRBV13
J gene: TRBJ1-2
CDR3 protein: ASSRGTGRLYGYT

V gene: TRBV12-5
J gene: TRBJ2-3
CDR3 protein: ASGLFAERTDTQY

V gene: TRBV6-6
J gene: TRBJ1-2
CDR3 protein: ASQSGYGYT

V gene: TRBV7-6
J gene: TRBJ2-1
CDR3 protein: ASSLQFKQF

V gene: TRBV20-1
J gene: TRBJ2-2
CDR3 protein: SAPIWGPANTGELF

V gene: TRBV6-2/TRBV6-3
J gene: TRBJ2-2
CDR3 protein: ASSFKTGGISNTGELF

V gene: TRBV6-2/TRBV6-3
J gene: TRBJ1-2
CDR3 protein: ASSSDRGNYGYT

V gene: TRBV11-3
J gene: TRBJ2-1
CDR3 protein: ASSRGLAGAPSSYNEQF

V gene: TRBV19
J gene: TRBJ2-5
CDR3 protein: ASSIGRTKETQY

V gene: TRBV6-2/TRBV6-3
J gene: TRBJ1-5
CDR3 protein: ASRPDSVNQPQH

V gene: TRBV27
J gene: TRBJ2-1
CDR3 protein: ATGPGVSYNEQF

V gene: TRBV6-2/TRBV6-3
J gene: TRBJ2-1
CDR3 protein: ASSYVGVYHYNEQF

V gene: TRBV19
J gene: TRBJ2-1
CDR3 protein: ASSIDQGYNEQF

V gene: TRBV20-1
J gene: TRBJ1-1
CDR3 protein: SAFDRGNTEAF

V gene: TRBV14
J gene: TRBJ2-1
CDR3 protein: ASSQDVGTREQF

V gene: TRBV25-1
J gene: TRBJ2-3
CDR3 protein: ASQPPGVWGTDTQY

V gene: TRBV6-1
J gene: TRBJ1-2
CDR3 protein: ASSEAPLTGFNYGYT

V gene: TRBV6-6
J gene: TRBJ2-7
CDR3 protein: ASSSYGVSSYEQY

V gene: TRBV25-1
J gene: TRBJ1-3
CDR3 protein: ATRRTDSGNTIY